This T cell receptor (beta chain) was profiled in a study of response to subunit inactivated influenza vaccine. General study findings and limits: Authors suggested few new T cells are recruited by each seasonal influenza vaccination.

The germline V gene has CDR1 MNHEY and CDR2 SMNVEV (reference sequence). Unmatched junction bases numbered 4, after V lost 3 bases and J lost 4 bases. The CDR3 length is 16 residues. This clonotype was recorded a few times. The antigen remains undetermined. MiXCR was run by TCRdb on the RT-PCR reads, yielding one entry per CDR3 protein. The repertoire holds about 170,000 distinct CDR3 sequences, with around 10% as singletons. The V gene is TRBV27, the J gene TRBJ2-7, with 15 bases identical to TRBD2. The TCR sequence derives from a man aged 50-75 years who received an inactivated influenza vaccine. This specimen was CD8+ T cells sorted from PBMCs, taken roughly 24 months after vaccination. The CDR3 region has the DNA TGTGCCAGCAGTTTGGGACTAGCGGGAGGCCCTTACGAGCAGTACTTC. Encoded protein: CASSLGLAGGPYEQYF.